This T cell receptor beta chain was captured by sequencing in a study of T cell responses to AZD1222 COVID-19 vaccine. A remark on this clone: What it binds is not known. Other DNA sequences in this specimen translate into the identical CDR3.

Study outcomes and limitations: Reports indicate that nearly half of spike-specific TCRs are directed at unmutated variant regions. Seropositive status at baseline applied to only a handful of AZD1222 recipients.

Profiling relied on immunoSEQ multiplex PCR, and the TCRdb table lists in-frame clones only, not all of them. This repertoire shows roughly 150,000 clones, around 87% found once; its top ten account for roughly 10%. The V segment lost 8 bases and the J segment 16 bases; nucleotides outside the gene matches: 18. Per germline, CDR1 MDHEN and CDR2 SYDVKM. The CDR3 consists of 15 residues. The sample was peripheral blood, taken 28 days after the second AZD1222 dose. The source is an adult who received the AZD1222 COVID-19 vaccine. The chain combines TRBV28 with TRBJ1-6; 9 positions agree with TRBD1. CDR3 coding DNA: TGTGCCAGCGTTCGACCGGGACAGGGTTTGGGGGGGCTCCACTTT. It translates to CASVRPGQGLGGLHF.